This T cell receptor beta chain was identified during a study of blood T cell repertoires in COVID-19. This clone was counted only a few times. The germline V gene has CDR1 SGHRS and CDR2 YFSETQ. V shed 6 bases and J shed 1 base, with 10 bases lying between them. The CDR3 is 13 amino acids. Authors' processing steps: Amplification from reference gene primers served as the basis for estimated nucleated cell counts. The table came from immunoSEQ multiplex PCR; TCRdb's copy has only in-frame clones and leaves some out. V and J calls and clone size come straight from that table; D and trimming were deduced from the DNA. The data show about 160,000 clones, with just under 85% seen just once and 22% held by the top ten.

The specimen was peripheral blood. The receptor was isolated from a woman aged 80 or over with acute or convalescent COVID-19. The chain links TRBV5-1 to TRBJ1-1; D unresolved. CDR3 DNA: TGCGCCAGCAAATCAAATCCGAACACTGAAGCTTTCTTT. Its protein product is CASKSNPNTEAFF.